The 27 T cell receptor beta chains given below trace back to one sample, sequenced in a study of blood T cell repertoires in COVID-19. Sequenced by immunoSEQ multiplex PCR; TCRdb stores in-frame clones only, minus some. Among approximately 50,000 clones, roughly 90% were seen once, and the ten largest hold 2.2%. Source material: peripheral blood. These receptor sequences come from a human donor in a cohort sampled during active COVID-19.

This clone has just one count. This sequence joins TRBV2 and TRBJ2-1, with D perhaps matching TRBD2 (6 bases). CDR1 and CDR2 (germline): SNHLY, FYNNEI. With 6 bases removed from V and 6 bases from J, the gap between germline ends came to 12 bases. The CDR3 contains 13 residues. CDR3 region: CASRLAPFNEQFF. Here the CDR3 DNA reads TGTGCCAGCAGACTAGCACCCTTCAATGAGCAGTTCTTC.

The rearrangement links TRBV6-6 to TRBJ1-5; D uncertain. CDR1 and CDR2 (germline): MNHNY, SVGAGI (reference sequence). V was shortened by 0 bases and J by 14 bases, with 23 bases between the two germline ends. This CDR3 has 16 residues. DNA of the CDR3: TGTGCCAGCAGTTACTCCGGAGGGATGGGGTCGCAGGTAAAGCATTTT. It specifies CASSYSGGMGSQVKHF.

This chain uses TRBV28 with TRBJ2-1, with D possibly being TRBD2 (5 bases). Trimming cost V 6 bases and J 6 bases, with 18 bases left between them. CDR1 MDHEN and CDR2 SYDVKM come from the germline V gene. CDR3 length: 15 residues. The CDR3 spells CASSQRWTLSNEQFF. For the CDR3, the DNA is TGTGCCAGCAGCCAAAGGTGGACTCTAAGCAATGAGCAGTTCTTC.

The J gene is TRBJ1-2, the V gene TRBV20-1; no firm D call. The germline V and J ends were trimmed by 6 bases and 8 bases, with 10 bases remaining between them. The CDR3 extends over 10 amino acids. CDR1 and CDR2 (germline): DFQATT, SNEGSKA (reference sequence). CDR3 protein: CSANFGGYTF. CDR3 nucleotide sequence: TGCAGTGCCAATTTTGGCGGCTACACCTTC.

This clone showed up just once. The chain recombines TRBV7-2 with TRBJ2-1, with 9 bases aligning to TRBD1. The CDR3 covers 12 residues. From germline, CDR1 is SGHTA and CDR2 FQGNSA. The ends lost 7 bases at V and 6 bases at J; junction bases unmatched: 1. The CDR3 nucleotides read TGTGCCAGCACGGACAGGGGCAATGAGCAGTTCTTC. It yields the protein CASTDRGNEQFF. The entire variable domain, with the rest obtained from reference TRBV7-2 and TRBJ2-1, is as follows: GAGVSQSPSNKVTEKGKDVELRCDPISGHTALYWYRQSLGQGLEFLIYFQGNSAPDKSGLPSDRFSAERTGGSVSTLTIQRTQQEDSAVYLCASTDRGNEQFFGPGTRLTVL.

The table lists this clone with a count of one. The J gene is TRBJ2-3, the V gene TRBV7-2, with a possible D match to TRBD2 (6 bases). Germline-derived CDR1 and CDR2 are SGHTA and FQGNSA. V was pared by 5 bases and J by 5 bases, with 8 bases between. The CDR3 has 12 residues. CDR3 in amino acids: CASSPRGDTQYF. CDR3 nucleotide sequence: TGTGCCAGCAGCCCGCGGGGAGATACGCAGTATTTT.

V and J are TRBV29-1 and TRBJ1-3, with 7 bases matching TRBD1. This CDR3 is 11 amino acids long. Germline V CDR1 and CDR2: SQVTM, ANQGSEA. The CDR3 here is CAEWDSTSLYF. In DNA form, the CDR3 reads TGCGCCGAGTGGGACAGTACCTCGTTATATTTT.

V and J are TRBV7-9 and TRBJ1-6, with a tentative D call TRBD1 (5 bases). Per the germline V gene, CDR1 is SEHNR and CDR2 is FQNEAQ (reference sequence). The ends were cut back, 3 bases at V and 7 bases at J, with 10 bases in the middle. CDR3 length equals 14 residues. CDR3: CASSFDSINSPLHF. CDR3 sequence (DNA): TGTGCCAGCAGCTTTGACAGCATCAATTCACCCCTCCACTTT.

V is TRBV6-5 and J is TRBJ2-3; 9 nucleotides agree with TRBD2. CDR3 length: 15 residues. Per germline, CDR1 MNHEY and CDR2 SVGAGI. With V trimmed by 0 bases and J by 4 bases, 2 bases remained unmatched. CDR3 sequence reads: CASSYSSGSSDTQYF. CDR3 nucleotides: TGTGCCAGCAGTTACTCTAGCGGGAGTTCAGATACGCAGTATTTT.

This clone was observed once. The chain recombines TRBV30 with TRBJ2-5, with D uncertain. The V end was cut by 0 bases, the J end by 2 bases, with 7 bases between. Germline loops: CDR1 GTSNPN, CDR2 SVGIG (reference sequence). This CDR3 region has 13 residues. CDR3 sequence: CAWSVLPQETQYF. DNA of the CDR3: TGTGCCTGGAGTGTACTGCCGCAAGAGACCCAGTACTTC.

The CDR3 bases are TGTGCCAGCAGCACCGGACTAGCGGGCTCCTACAATGAGCAGTTCTTC. Translated: CASSTGLAGSYNEQFF. The chain is built from TRBV9 and TRBJ2-1, with TRBD2 matching over 11 bases. The CDR3 loop spans 16 amino acids. J lost 0 bases, V lost 4 bases, and 3 bases had no gene match. The germline V gene encodes CDR1 SGDLS and CDR2 YYNGEE.

J is TRBJ2-1 and V is TRBV3-1 (or the pseudogene TRBV3-2); D unclear. V shed 1 base and J shed 14 bases, with 12 bases lying between them. The CDR3 covers 12 residues. Looked up from germline, CDR1 is LGHDT and CDR2 is YNNKEL (reference sequence). The chain's CDR3 is CASSQGSLTEFF. The CDR3 DNA follows: TGTGCCAGCAGCCAAGGGAGCCTCACTGAGTTCTTC.

V usage is TRBV25-1 and J usage is TRBJ1-5; TRBD1 agrees at 7 bases. Trimming took 3 bases from V and 4 from J; bases not matched to a gene: 12. CDR3 length: 17 amino acids. Germline CDR1 and CDR2: MGHDK and SYGVNS. The CDR3 loop is CASSEGDPTGMNQPQHF. The CDR3 region has the DNA TGTGCCAGCAGTGAGGGGGACCCGACAGGGATGAATCAGCCCCAGCATTTT.

This chain connects TRBV5-1 to TRBJ1-2; tentatively, D is TRBD1 (5 bases). Per germline, CDR1 SGHRS and CDR2 YFSETQ. V was pared by 4 bases and J by 4 bases, with 11 bases between. CDR3 length: 13 amino acids. The CDR3 DNA reads as TGCGCCAGCAGCCAACAGGAATCCTATGGCTACACCTTC. It yields the protein CASSQQESYGYTF. The full variable domain, rest sourced from reference TRBV5-1 and TRBJ1-2, is KAGVTQTPRYLIKTRGQQVTLSCSPISGHRSVSWYQQTPGQGLQFLFEYFSETQRNKGNFPGRFSGRQFSNSRSEMNVSTLELGDSALYLCASSQQESYGYTFGSGTRLTVV.

The chain is built from TRBV6-2 or TRBV6-3 and TRBJ1-5, with TRBD1 identical over 10 bases. The CDR3 sequence is 16 residues long. The germline V gene encodes CDR1 MNHEY and CDR2 SVGEGT. V shed 4 bases, J shed 6 bases, and the junction held 9 bases outside the gene matches. CDR3 protein: CASSLGDRGFVQPQHF. CDR3 sequence (DNA): TGTGCCAGCAGTTTGGGGGACAGGGGATTTGTTCAGCCCCAGCATTTT.

The chain has TRBV11-2 and TRBJ2-3; 10 bases are shared with TRBD2. Germline values: CDR1 SGHAT, CDR2 FQNNGV. After removal of 4 bases from V and 2 bases from J, the junction contained 6 bases not matched to a gene. CDR3 length: 16 residues. The CDR3 here is CASSSSSGSFTDTQYF. The CDR3 DNA sequence: TGTGCCAGCAGCTCCTCTAGCGGGAGTTTCACAGATACGCAGTATTTT. Full variable domain (remainder filled in from reference TRBV11-2 and TRBJ2-3): EAGVAQSPRYKIIEKRQSVAFWCNPISGHATLYWYQQILGQGPKLLIQFQNNGVVDDSQLPKDRFSAERLKGVDSTLKIQPAKLEDSAVYLCASSSSSGSFTDTQYFGPGTRLTVL.

The rearrangement uses TRBV28 and TRBJ2-2; the match to TRBD1 covers 8 bases. Trimming removed 3 bases from V and 9 bases from J; junction bases left unmatched: 6. The CDR3 has 14 amino acids. The V gene's germline CDR1 is MDHEN and CDR2 SYDVKM. In DNA form, the CDR3 reads TGTGCCAGCAGTTTCCGACAGGGGCGGCGGGAGCTGTTTTTT. This translates into CASSFRQGRRELFF.

The V and J genes are TRBV19 and TRBJ2-5, with TRBD1 identical over 8 bases. Germline values: CDR1 LNHDA, CDR2 SQIVND (reference sequence). The trim removed 4 bases at V and 0 bases at J, leaving 4 bases unmatched. This CDR3 spans 15 amino acids. The CDR3 sequence: CASSNDRGNQETQYF. As DNA, the CDR3 is TGTGCCAGTAGTAACGACAGGGGAAACCAAGAGACCCAGTACTTC.

V gene TRBV7-9 combines with J gene TRBJ2-5, with 7 bases fitting TRBD2. Germline V gene lookup returns CDR1 SEHNR and CDR2 FQNEAQ (reference sequence). Trimming cost V 3 bases and J 2 bases; bases outside gene matches: 6. The CDR3 is 15 residues long. In DNA, the CDR3 is TGTGCCAGCAGCTTGCTAAGCGGGGTGCAAGAGACCCAGTACTTC. Translation: CASSLLSGVQETQYF.

By its share, this clone is medium-sized. This rearrangement joins TRBV7-9 to TRBJ1-6; 7 nucleotides match TRBD1. The J segment lost 9 bases and the V segment lost 5 bases, leaving 7 bases of the junction unmatched. Germline assignment: CDR1 SEHNR and CDR2 FQNEAQ (reference sequence). The CDR3 has 14 residues. CDR3 sequence reads: CASSLGGLGSPLHF. The CDR3 nucleotides are TGTGCCAGCAGCCTAGGGGGCCTAGGTTCACCCCTCCACTTT.

The CDR3 nucleotides are TGTGCCAGCAGACGTGACAGGGGGGGCAATCAGCCCCAGCATTTT. Its protein product is CASRRDRGGNQPQHF. The chain carries TRBV6-5 and TRBJ1-5, with TRBD1 identical over 9 bases. Germline V gives CDR1 MNHEY, CDR2 SVGAGI. Trimming at V came to 6 bases and at J to 2 bases, leaving 5 bases not matched to a gene. The CDR3 runs 15 residues.

The CDR3 is CASSFRVSTDTQYF. CDR3 bases: TGTGCCAGCAGTTTCCGGGTTTCCACAGATACGCAGTATTTT. V is TRBV28 and J is TRBJ2-3, with D uncertain. The ends were cut back, 3 bases at V and 2 bases at J, with 9 bases in the middle. The CDR3 loop spans 14 amino acids. Germline V gene data show CDR1 as MDHEN and CDR2 as SYDVKM.

The chain links TRBV7-3 to TRBJ2-2, with TRBD2 as a possible D gene (6 bases). This CDR3 comprises 17 residues. Trimming took off 1 base at V and 5 bases at J, with 17 bases between the two ends. Looked up from germline, CDR1 is SGHTA and CDR2 is FQGTGA. CDR3 protein: CASSLRSSAERTGELFF. CDR3 coding DNA: TGTGCCAGCAGCTTAAGGTCTAGCGCCGAGAGAACCGGGGAGCTGTTTTTT.

The V gene is TRBV2, the J gene TRBJ2-5, with D tentatively TRBD1 (5 bases). Trimming stripped 6 bases from V and 0 bases from J, with 14 bases between. Germline V gene data show CDR1 as SNHLY and CDR2 as FYNNEI. The CDR3 consists of 15 residues. CDR3 amino acids: CASSATVSYQETQYF. CDR3 coding DNA: TGTGCCAGCAGCGCGACAGTTTCGTACCAAGAGACCCAGTACTTC.

The rearrangement joins TRBV9 to TRBJ2-2, with TRBD1 matching 9 bases. Germline lookup yields CDR1 SGDLS and CDR2 YYNGEE. V shed 1 base and J 9 bases; nucleotides not matched to a gene: 10. The CDR3 consists of 16 residues. DNA of the CDR3: TGTGCCAGCAGCGTAAACCGGGACAGGGCTTTGAGGGAGCTGTTTTTT. It encodes CASSVNRDRALRELFF.

As to this clone: A read error may produce the germline difference seen at one junction end. This chain uses TRBV15 with TRBJ1-4; a possible D gene is TRBD1 (5 bases). CDR1 LNHNV and CDR2 YYDKDF come from the germline V gene (reference sequence). The CDR3 sequence is 13 residues long. The CDR3 sequence is CATGRRRDEKLFF. CDR3 DNA sequence: TGTGCCACCGGCAGGAGGAGGGACGAAAAACTGTTTTTT. The whole variable domain, remainder taken from reference TRBV15 and TRBJ1-4, is DAMVIQNPRYQVTQFGKPVTLSCSQTLNHNVMYWYQQKSSQAPKLLFHYYDKDFNNEADTPDNFQSRRPNTSFCFLDIRSPGLGDTAMYLCATGRRRDEKLFFGSGTQLSVL.

V and J are TRBV4-1 and TRBJ2-1, with TRBD2 matching 15 bases. V was clipped by 2 bases and J by 1 base; unmatched bases: 3. CDR3 size: 18 residues. CDR1 is MGHRA and CDR2 is YSYEKL in the germline V gene. In nucleotides, the CDR3 is TGCGCCAGCAGCCAACCGGGACTAGCGGGAGGTTCCTACAATGAGCAGTTCTTC. Amino acids: CASSQPGLAGGSYNEQFF.